This entry is about one TCR beta chain. Sequenced by immunoSEQ multiplex PCR; TCRdb stores in-frame clones only, minus some. The data hold roughly 350,000 clones, with approximately 90% observed a single time. This sample was included in a study of blood T cell repertoires in COVID-19. Germline V lookup: CDR1 LGHDT, CDR2 YNNKEL (reference sequence). CDR3 length: 16 amino acids. Germline trimming cut 3 bases from V and 2 bases from J; bases unmatched to any gene: 6. This chain connects TRBV3-1 (or the pseudogene TRBV3-2) to TRBJ2-5; 10 positions match TRBD2. This TCR was recovered from a woman between 50 and 59 years old with active or convalescent COVID-19. Sequenced: peripheral blood. CDR3 DNA: TGTGCCAGCAGCCAGACTAGCGGGCGCGAACAAGAGACCCAGTACTTC. This codes for CASSQTSGREQETQYF.